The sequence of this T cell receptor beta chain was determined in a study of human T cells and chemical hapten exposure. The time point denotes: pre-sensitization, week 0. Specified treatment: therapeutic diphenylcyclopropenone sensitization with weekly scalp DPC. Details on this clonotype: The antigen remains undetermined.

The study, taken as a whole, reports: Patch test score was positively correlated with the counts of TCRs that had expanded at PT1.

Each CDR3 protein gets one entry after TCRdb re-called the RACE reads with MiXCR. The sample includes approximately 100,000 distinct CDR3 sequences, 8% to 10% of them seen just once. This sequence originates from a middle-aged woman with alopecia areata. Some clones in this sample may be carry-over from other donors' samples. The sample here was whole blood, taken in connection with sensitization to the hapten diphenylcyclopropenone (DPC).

In nucleotides, the CDR3 is TGTGCCAGCAGCTTTAATCAGGGGTTCGAGCAGTACTTC. The encoded protein is CASSFNQGFEQYF. The V gene is TRBV7-2, the J gene TRBJ2-7, with D tentatively TRBD1 (6 bases). The CDR3 consists of 13 residues. Trimming cost V 3 bases and J 6 bases, with 12 bases left between them. Germline CDR1 and CDR2: SGHTA and FQGNSA.